This entry lists 23 T cell receptor beta chains sequenced from one sample in a study of regulatory dendritic cells for organ transplantation. Clones were read by immunoSEQ multiplex PCR, and TCRdb kept only the in-frame ones, dropping some. The sample records 30,000 or so clones, less than 85% being singletons. The specimen sequenced was naive CD8+ T cells from blood. This sample's subset: CD45RA+ naive T cells. The receptor set was obtained from a human donor in good health.

There are a few counts of this clone. The chain links TRBV19 to TRBJ2-7; D possibly corresponds to TRBD1 (5 bases). The germline gives CDR1 LNHDA, CDR2 SQIVND (reference sequence). The V end was cut by 1 base, the J end by 3 bases, with 13 bases between. This CDR3 region has 15 residues. CDR3 residues: CASSIGQLPNYEQYF. For the CDR3, the DNA is TGTGCCAGTAGTATAGGACAGCTCCCTAACTACGAGCAGTACTTC.

The chain uses TRBV5-6 and TRBJ1-1, with TRBD1 as a possible D gene (5 bases). Germline loops: CDR1 SGHDT, CDR2 YYEEEE. The CDR3 contains 15 residues. V was pared by 0 bases and J by 2 bases, with 11 bases between. CDR3 DNA sequence: TGTGCCAGCAGCTTGGTGGGCAGGGTTAACACTGAAGCTTTCTTT. This encodes CASSLVGRVNTEAFF.

V is TRBV11-2 and J is TRBJ2-2, with 7 bases fitting TRBD1. Trimming took 5 bases from V and 5 from J; bases not matched to a gene: 11. This CDR3 spans 16 amino acids. CDR1 and CDR2 from the germline V gene are SGHAT and FQNNGV. CDR3: CASSPLLGQWTGELFF. The CDR3 nucleotides are TGTGCCAGCAGCCCCCTTTTGGGACAGTGGACCGGGGAGCTGTTTTTT. The whole variable domain, filled in from reference TRBV11-2 and TRBJ2-2, reads EAGVAQSPRYKIIEKRQSVAFWCNPISGHATLYWYQQILGQGPKLLIQFQNNGVVDDSQLPKDRFSAERLKGVDSTLKIQPAKLEDSAVYLCASSPLLGQWTGELFFGEGSRLTVL.

This clone was seen once. The V gene is TRBV7-6, the J gene TRBJ2-7; 8 bases fit TRBD1. This CDR3 region has 13 residues. Trimming removed 3 bases from V and 3 bases from J; junction bases left unmatched: 1. The germline V gene has CDR1 SGHVS and CDR2 FNYEAQ. The CDR3 DNA reads as TGTGCCAGCAGCTTGGGACAGGACTACGAGCAGTACTTC. It specifies CASSLGQDYEQYF.

This chain joins TRBV27 and TRBJ1-5; no definite D call. The V end lost 6 bases, the J end lost 2 bases, and 14 bases lay between the germline ends. Germline CDR1 MNHEY, CDR2 SMNVEV (reference sequence). The CDR3 extends over 15 amino acids. DNA for the CDR3: TGTGCCAGCAGCCCGGATCGGGGTGGCAATCAGCCCCAGCATTTT. This gives the protein CASSPDRGGNQPQHF.

This clone was counted once. This chain links TRBV7-6 with TRBJ2-1; 7 bases match TRBD1. Germline CDR1 and CDR2: SGHVS and FNYEAQ. The CDR3 totals 15 residues. The J segment lost 7 bases and the V segment lost 4 bases, leaving 10 bases of the junction unmatched. The CDR3 spells CASSSRQGEQNEQFF. For the CDR3, the DNA is TGTGCCAGCAGCTCTAGACAGGGTGAGCAAAATGAGCAGTTCTTC.

The CDR3 is CASGRGQGEVQPQHF. CDR3 DNA: TGTGCCAGTGGCAGAGGACAGGGAGAGGTGCAGCCCCAGCATTTT. This chain uses TRBV19 with TRBJ1-5; TRBD1 matches 8 bases. Germline lookup yields CDR1 LNHDA and CDR2 SQIVND (reference sequence). The CDR3 is made up of 15 amino acids. The J segment lost 7 bases and the V segment lost 8 bases, leaving 13 bases of the junction unmatched.

The chain uses TRBV11-3 and TRBJ2-3, with no clear D. The CDR3 consists of 15 residues. Germline loops: CDR1 SGHNT, CDR2 YENEEA. V was clipped by 2 bases and J by 0 bases, with 9 bases between them. The CDR3 DNA reads TGTGCCAGCAGCTTAAACCCCGGGAGCACAGATACGCAGTATTTT. Protein sequence: CASSLNPGSTDTQYF.

This clone is a singleton in its sample. This rearrangement joins TRBV19 to TRBJ2-7, with a weak D call TRBD2 (5 bases). Germline assignment: CDR1 LNHDA and CDR2 SQIVND (reference sequence). The CDR3 runs to 13 residues. Deletions cut 5 bases from V and 0 bases from J, with 8 bases between. The CDR3 region has the DNA TGTGCCAGTAGTTTCGGGGTCTCCTACGAGCAGTACTTC. Translated: CASSFGVSYEQYF.

This clone appeared once. The rearrangement joins TRBV7-8 to TRBJ1-6, with unresolved D. Germline-derived CDR1 and CDR2 are SGHVS and FQNEAQ. Between the trimmed V and J ends, which lost 5 bases and 0 bases, there was a span of 11 bases. This CDR3 has 16 residues. The CDR3 region is CASSPAADSYNSPLHF. CDR3 sequence (DNA): TGTGCCAGCAGCCCCGCAGCGGACTCCTATAATTCACCCCTCCACTTT.

The gene calls are TRBV5-6 and TRBJ2-7; no clear D. The germline CDR1 and CDR2 sequences are SGHDT and YYEEEE. The CDR3 length is 11 residues. The V gene lost 2 bases and the J gene lost 3 bases, with 3 bases spanning the gap. Written as DNA, the CDR3 is TGTGCCAGCAGCTTTAACTACGAGCAGTACTTC. Its translation: CASSFNYEQYF.

The rearrangement uses TRBV6-1 and TRBJ2-1; 7 nucleotides line up with TRBD1. The germline V gene has CDR1 MNHNS and CDR2 SASEGT. The length of the CDR3 is 12 residues. Trimming at V came to 5 bases and at J to 6 bases, leaving 1 base not matched to a gene. The CDR3 is CASSTGVNEQFF. As DNA, the CDR3 is TGTGCCAGCAGTACAGGGGTCAATGAGCAGTTCTTC.

The chain is built from TRBV5-4 and TRBJ2-7; weak D call: TRBD2 (6 bases). Germline loops: CDR1 SGHNT, CDR2 YYREEE (reference sequence). CDR3 length: 15 residues. V dropped 4 bases and J dropped 7 bases, with 21 bases sitting between them. This CDR3 is CASSPEVAAPFEQYF. CDR3 DNA sequence: TGTGCCAGCAGCCCCGAGGTAGCGGCTCCCTTTGAGCAGTACTTC.

Only a few counts were recorded for this clone. The rearrangement joins TRBV7-3 to TRBJ2-7, with 7 bases matching TRBD2. There are 14 residues in the CDR3. V shed 3 bases, J shed 6 bases, and the junction held 8 bases outside the gene matches. Germline CDR1 reads SGHTA; CDR2 reads FQGTGA. CDR3 coding DNA: TGTGCCAGCAGCTTCACGGGGCCGGGGGGCGAGCAGTACTTC. It translates to CASSFTGPGGEQYF. Based on the CDR3 plus reference TRBV7-3 and TRBJ2-7, the full variable domain is GAGVSQTPSNKVTEKGKYVELRCDPISGHTALYWYRQSLGQGPEFLIYFQGTGAADDSGLPNDRFFAVRPEGSVSTLKIQRTERGDSAVYLCASSFTGPGGEQYFGPGTRLTVT.

The chain combines TRBV7-9 with TRBJ2-7; 8 positions match TRBD2. Germline CDR1 is SEHNR and CDR2 is FQNEAQ (reference sequence). Germline trimming cut 2 bases from V and 6 bases from J; bases unmatched to any gene: 9. The CDR3 has 15 amino acids. The CDR3 loop reads CASSLTERGPAEQYF. CDR3 DNA sequence: TGTGCCAGCAGCTTAACGGAGCGGGGGCCTGCCGAGCAGTACTTC.

The chain links TRBV7-2 to TRBJ2-7; D possibly corresponds to TRBD1 (5 bases). Per the germline V gene, CDR1 is SGHTA and CDR2 is FQGNSA. The CDR3 is 14 residues long. V lost 4 bases and J lost 5, with 15 bases in between. In DNA form, the CDR3 reads TGTGCCAGCAGCTCGGTTCAGGGTTGGGACGAGCAGTACTTC. This encodes CASSSVQGWDEQYF. The variable domain in full, with the rest retrieved from reference TRBV7-2 and TRBJ2-7, is GAGVSQSPSNKVTEKGKDVELRCDPISGHTALYWYRQSLGQGLEFLIYFQGNSAPDKSGLPSDRFSAERTGGSVSTLTIQRTQQEDSAVYLCASSSVQGWDEQYFGPGTRLTVT.

V is TRBV13 and J is TRBJ1-5, with D hard to call. CDR3 size: 12 residues. Germline V gene data show CDR1 as PRHDT and CDR2 as FYEKMQ (reference sequence). V was pared by 4 bases and J by 6 bases, with 7 bases between. The CDR3 DNA reads as TGTGCCAGCAGCTACGGGAGTCAGCCCCAGCATTTT. Residues: CASSYGSQPQHF.

The chain combines TRBV7-7 with TRBJ2-5; weak D call: TRBD1 (5 bases). The V and J ends lost 1 base and 5 bases respectively, with 11 bases between them. From germline, CDR1 is SSHAT and CDR2 FNYEAQ (reference sequence). The CDR3 loop spans 14 amino acids. This chain's CDR3 is CASSLVGVRETQYF. CDR3 sequence (DNA): TGTGCCAGCAGCTTAGTAGGGGTCCGGGAGACCCAGTACTTC.

This chain uses TRBV4-3 with TRBJ1-5; D call uncertain. V was clipped by 1 base and J by 0 bases, with 7 bases between them. The germline CDR1 and CDR2 sequences are LGHNA and YSLEER. The CDR3 runs to 15 residues. The CDR3 sequence is CASSQVLYSNQPQHF. CDR3 nucleotides: TGCGCCAGCAGCCAAGTCCTTTATAGCAATCAGCCCCAGCATTTT.

This clone was seen a single time. The chain links TRBV7-9 to TRBJ1-5; D may be TRBD1 (5 bases). The CDR3 is 19 residues long. V was pared by 1 base and J by 1 base, with 20 bases between. Germline values: CDR1 SEHNR, CDR2 FQNEAQ (reference sequence). As DNA, the CDR3 is TGTGCCAGCAGCTTAGGTCCCCCAGACAGTCTGGGAAGCAATCAGCCCCAGCATTTT. This gives the protein CASSLGPPDSLGSNQPQHF.

This clone has a single count. V gene TRBV5-4 combines with J gene TRBJ2-3; a possible D gene is TRBD1 (6 bases). V lost 3 bases, J lost 6 bases, and 14 bases lay in between. The CDR3 has 14 amino acids. Germline loops: CDR1 SGHNT, CDR2 YYREEE (reference sequence). CDR3 in DNA: TGTGCCAGCAGCTGGGACACCCTCGGGGATACGCAGTATTTT. Translated, it gives CASSWDTLGDTQYF.

This chain links TRBV5-6 with TRBJ2-5, with TRBD1 as a possible D gene (5 bases). The germline CDR1 and CDR2 sequences are SGHDT and YYEEEE. Trimming stripped 0 bases from V and 1 base from J, with 10 bases between. This CDR3 has 15 amino acids. The CDR3 DNA follows: TGTGCCAGCAGCTTGGATACAGGAACCCAAGAGACCCAGTACTTC. The encoded protein is CASSLDTGTQETQYF.

The CDR3 spells CASSLFPILNTEAFF. DNA of the CDR3: TGTGCCAGCAGCTTGTTCCCTATACTGAACACTGAAGCTTTCTTT. The chain has TRBV7-3 and TRBJ1-1; no clear D gene. Per germline, CDR1 SGHTA and CDR2 FQGTGA. This CDR3 contains 15 residues. V lost 3 bases to trimming and J lost 0 bases, with 11 bases between them.